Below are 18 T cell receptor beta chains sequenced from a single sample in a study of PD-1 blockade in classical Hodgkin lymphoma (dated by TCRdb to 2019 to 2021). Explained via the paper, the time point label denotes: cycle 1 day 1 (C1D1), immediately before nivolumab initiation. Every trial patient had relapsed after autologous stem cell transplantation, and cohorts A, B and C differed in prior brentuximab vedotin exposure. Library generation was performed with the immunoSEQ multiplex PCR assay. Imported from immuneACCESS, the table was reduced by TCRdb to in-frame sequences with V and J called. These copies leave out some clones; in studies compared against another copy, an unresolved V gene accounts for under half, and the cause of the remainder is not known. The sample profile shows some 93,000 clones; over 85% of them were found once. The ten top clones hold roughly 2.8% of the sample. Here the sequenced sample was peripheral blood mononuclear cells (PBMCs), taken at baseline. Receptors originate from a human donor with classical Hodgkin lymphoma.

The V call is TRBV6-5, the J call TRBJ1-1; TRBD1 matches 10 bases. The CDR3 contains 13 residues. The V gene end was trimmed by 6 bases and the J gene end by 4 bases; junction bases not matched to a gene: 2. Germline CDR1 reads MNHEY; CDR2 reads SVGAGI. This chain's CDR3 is CASSRTGGTEAFF. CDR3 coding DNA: TGTGCCAGCAGCAGGACAGGGGGCACTGAAGCTTTCTTT.

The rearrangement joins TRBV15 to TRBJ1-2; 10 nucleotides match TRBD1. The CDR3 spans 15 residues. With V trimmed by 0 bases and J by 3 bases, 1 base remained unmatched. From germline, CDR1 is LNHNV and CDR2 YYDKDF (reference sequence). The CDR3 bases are TGTGCCACCAGCAGAGATGGGACAGGGGACTATGGCTACACCTTC. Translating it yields CATSRDGTGDYGYTF.

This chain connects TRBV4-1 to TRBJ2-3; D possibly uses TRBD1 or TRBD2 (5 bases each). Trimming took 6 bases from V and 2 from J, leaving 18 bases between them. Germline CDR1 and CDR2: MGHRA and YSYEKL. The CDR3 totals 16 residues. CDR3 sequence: CASRPAGAPLTDTQYF. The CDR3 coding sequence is TGCGCCAGCAGACCGGCCGGGGCTCCCCTCACAGATACGCAGTATTTT.

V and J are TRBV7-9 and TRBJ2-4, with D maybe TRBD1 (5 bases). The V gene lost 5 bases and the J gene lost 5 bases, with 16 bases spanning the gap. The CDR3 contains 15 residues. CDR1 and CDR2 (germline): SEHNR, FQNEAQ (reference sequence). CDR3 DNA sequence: TGTGCCAGCAGCACCGGTTTTGGGGCGGAAAACATTCAGTACTTC. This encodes CASSTGFGAENIQYF.

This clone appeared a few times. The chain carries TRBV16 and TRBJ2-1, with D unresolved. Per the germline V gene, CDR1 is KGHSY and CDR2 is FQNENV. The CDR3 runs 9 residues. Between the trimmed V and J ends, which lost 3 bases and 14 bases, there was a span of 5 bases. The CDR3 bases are TGTGCCAGCAGCCATCCCGAGTTCTTC. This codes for CASSHPEFF.

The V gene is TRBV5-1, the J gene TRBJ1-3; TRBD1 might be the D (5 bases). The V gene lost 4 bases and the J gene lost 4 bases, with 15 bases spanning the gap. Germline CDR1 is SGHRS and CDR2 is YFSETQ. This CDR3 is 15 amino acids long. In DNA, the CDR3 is TGCGCCAGCAGCCCCAGGGAGGGAGCCGGAAACACCATATATTTT. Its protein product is CASSPREGAGNTIYF. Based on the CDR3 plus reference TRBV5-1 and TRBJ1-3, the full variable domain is KAGVTQTPRYLIKTRGQQVTLSCSPISGHRSVSWYQQTPGQGLQFLFEYFSETQRNKGNFPGRFSGRQFSNSRSEMNVSTLELGDSALYLCASSPREGAGNTIYFGEGSWLTVV.

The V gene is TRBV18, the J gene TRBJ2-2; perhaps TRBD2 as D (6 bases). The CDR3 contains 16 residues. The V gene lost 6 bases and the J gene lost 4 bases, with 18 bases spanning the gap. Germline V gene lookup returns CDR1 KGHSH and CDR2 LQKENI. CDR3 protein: CASSLRKGLLTGELFF. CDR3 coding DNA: TGTGCCAGCTCGCTAAGGAAGGGACTCCTCACCGGGGAGCTGTTTTTT.

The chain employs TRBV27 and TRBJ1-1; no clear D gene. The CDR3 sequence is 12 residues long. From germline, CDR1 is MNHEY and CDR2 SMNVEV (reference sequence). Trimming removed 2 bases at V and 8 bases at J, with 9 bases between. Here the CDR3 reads CASSLPGREAFF. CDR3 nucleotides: TGTGCCAGCAGTTTACCGGGCCGAGAAGCTTTCTTT.

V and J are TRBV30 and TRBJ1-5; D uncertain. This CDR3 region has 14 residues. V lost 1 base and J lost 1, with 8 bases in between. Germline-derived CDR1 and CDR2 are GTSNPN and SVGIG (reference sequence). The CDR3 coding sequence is TGTGCCTGGAGTGCGGCAGCCAGCAATCAGCCCCAGCATTTT. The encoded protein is CAWSAAASNQPQHF.

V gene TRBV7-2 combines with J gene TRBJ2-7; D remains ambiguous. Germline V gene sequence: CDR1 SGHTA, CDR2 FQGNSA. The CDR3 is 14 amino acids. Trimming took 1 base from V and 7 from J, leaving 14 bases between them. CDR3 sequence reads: CASSLVVLPSEQYF. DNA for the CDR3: TGTGCCAGCAGCTTAGTAGTCTTGCCGAGTGAGCAGTACTTC.

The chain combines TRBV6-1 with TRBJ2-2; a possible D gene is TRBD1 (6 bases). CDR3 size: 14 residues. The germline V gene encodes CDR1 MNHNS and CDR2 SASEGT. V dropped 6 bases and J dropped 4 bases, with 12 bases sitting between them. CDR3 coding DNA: TGTGCCAGCAGACGGGACAATCCCACCGGGGAGCTGTTTTTT. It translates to CASRRDNPTGELFF.

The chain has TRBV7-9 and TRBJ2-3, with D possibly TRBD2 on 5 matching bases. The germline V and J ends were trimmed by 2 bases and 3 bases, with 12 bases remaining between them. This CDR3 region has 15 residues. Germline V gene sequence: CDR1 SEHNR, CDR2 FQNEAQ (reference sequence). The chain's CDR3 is CASSLSRPGTDTQYF. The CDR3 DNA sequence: TGTGCCAGCAGCTTATCGCGACCGGGAACAGATACGCAGTATTTT.

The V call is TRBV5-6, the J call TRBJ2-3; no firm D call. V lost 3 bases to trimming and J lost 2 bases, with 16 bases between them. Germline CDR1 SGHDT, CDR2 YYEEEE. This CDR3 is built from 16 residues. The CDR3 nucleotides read TGTGCCAGCAGCTGGGCCCATTGGCCCTCCACAGATACGCAGTATTTT. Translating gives CASSWAHWPSTDTQYF. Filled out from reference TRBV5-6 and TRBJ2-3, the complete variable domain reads DAGVTQSPTHLIKTRGQQVTLRCSPKSGHDTVSWYQQALGQGPQFIFQYYEEEERQRGNFPDRFSGHQFPNYSSELNVNALLLGDSALYLCASSWAHWPSTDTQYFGPGTRLTVL.

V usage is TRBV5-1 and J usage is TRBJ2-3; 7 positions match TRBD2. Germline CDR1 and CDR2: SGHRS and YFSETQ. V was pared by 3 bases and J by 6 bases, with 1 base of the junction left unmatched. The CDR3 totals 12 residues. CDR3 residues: CASSYGGDTQYF. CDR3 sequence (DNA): TGCGCCAGCAGCTACGGGGGGGATACGCAGTATTTT. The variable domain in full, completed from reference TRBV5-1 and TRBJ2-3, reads KAGVTQTPRYLIKTRGQQVTLSCSPISGHRSVSWYQQTPGQGLQFLFEYFSETQRNKGNFPGRFSGRQFSNSRSEMNVSTLELGDSALYLCASSYGGDTQYFGPGTRLTVL.

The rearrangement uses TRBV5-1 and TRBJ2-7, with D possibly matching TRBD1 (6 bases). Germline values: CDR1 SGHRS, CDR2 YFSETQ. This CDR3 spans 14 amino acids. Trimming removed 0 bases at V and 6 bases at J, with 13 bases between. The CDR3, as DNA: TGCGCCAGCAGCTTGGCCGGACAGCCTACCGAGCAGTACTTC. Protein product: CASSLAGQPTEQYF. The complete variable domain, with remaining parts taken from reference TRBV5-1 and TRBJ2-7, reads KAGVTQTPRYLIKTRGQQVTLSCSPISGHRSVSWYQQTPGQGLQFLFEYFSETQRNKGNFPGRFSGRQFSNSRSEMNVSTLELGDSALYLCASSLAGQPTEQYFGPGTRLTVT.

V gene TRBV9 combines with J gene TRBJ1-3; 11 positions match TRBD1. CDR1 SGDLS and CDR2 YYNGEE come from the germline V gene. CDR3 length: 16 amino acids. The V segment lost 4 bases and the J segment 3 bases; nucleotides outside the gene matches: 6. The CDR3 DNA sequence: TGTGCCAGCAGCCCGGGGGACAGGGGGTATGGAAACACCATATATTTT. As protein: CASSPGDRGYGNTIYF.

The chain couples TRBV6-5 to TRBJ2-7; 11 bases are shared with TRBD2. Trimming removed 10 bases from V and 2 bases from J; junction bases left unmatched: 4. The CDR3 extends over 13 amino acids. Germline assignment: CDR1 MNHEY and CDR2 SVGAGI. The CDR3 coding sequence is TGTGCCACCTCACTAGCGGGAGCCTACGAGCAGTACTTC. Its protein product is CATSLAGAYEQYF.

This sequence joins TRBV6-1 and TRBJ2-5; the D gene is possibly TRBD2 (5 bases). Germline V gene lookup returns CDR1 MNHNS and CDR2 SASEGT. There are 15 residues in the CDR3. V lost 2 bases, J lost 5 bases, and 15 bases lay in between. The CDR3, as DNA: TGTGCCAGCAGTGAAATGAGGATCGGGGTGGAGACCCAGTACTTC. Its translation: CASSEMRIGVETQYF.